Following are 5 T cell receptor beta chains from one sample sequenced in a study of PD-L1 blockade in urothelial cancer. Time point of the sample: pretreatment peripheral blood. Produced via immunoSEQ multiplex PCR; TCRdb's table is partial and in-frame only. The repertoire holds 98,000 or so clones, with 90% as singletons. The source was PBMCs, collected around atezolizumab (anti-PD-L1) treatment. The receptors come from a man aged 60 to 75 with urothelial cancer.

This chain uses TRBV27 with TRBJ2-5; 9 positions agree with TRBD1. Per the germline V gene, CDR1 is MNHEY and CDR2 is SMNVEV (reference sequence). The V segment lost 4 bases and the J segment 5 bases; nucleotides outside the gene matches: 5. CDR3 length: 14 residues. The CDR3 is CASSYGQGLETQYF. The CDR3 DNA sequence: TGTGCCAGCAGTTATGGACAGGGGCTGGAGACCCAGTACTTC.

The CDR3 region is CASSIQGASYEQYF. The CDR3 DNA is TGCGCCAGCAGTATACAGGGGGCTTCCTACGAGCAGTACTTC. J is TRBJ2-7 and V is TRBV5-1; 9 nucleotides line up with TRBD1. Germline CDR1 is SGHRS and CDR2 is YFSETQ. The CDR3 consists of 14 residues. V shed 5 bases, J shed 1 base, and the junction held 4 bases outside the gene matches.

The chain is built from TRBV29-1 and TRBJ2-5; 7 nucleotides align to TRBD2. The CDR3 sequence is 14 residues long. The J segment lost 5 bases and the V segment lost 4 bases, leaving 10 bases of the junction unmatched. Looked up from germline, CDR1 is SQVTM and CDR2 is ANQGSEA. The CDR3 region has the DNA TGCAGCGTTGTTTCCGCGGGAGCGGCGGAGACCCAGTACTTC. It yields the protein CSVVSAGAAETQYF. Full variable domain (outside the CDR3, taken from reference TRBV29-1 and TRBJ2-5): SAVISQKPSRDICQRGTSLTIQCQVDSQVTMMFWYRQQPGQSLTLIATANQGSEATYESGFVIDKFPISRPNLTFSTLTVSNMSPEDSSIYLCSVVSAGAAETQYFGPGTRLLVL.

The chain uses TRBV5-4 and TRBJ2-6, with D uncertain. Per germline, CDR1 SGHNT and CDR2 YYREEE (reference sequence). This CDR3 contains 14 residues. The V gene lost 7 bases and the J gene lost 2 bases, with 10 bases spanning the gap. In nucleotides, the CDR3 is TGTGCCAGCTCCCCGCCAGCTGGGGCCAACGTCCTGACTTTC. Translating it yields CASSPPAGANVLTF. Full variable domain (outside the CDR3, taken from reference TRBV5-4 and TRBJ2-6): ETGVTQSPTHLIKTRGQQVTLRCSSQSGHNTVSWYQQALGQGPQFIFQYYREEENGRGNFPPRFSGLQFPNYSSELNVNALELDDSALYLCASSPPAGANVLTFGAGSRLTVL.

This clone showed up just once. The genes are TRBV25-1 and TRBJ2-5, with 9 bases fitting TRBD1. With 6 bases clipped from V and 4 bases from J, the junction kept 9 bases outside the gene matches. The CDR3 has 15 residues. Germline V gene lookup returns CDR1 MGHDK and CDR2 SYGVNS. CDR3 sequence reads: CASSPTGTGSETQYF. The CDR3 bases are TGTGCCAGCAGCCCCACCGGGACAGGGTCAGAGACCCAGTACTTC.